The entry below describes one T cell receptor beta chain. PCR employed 60 Vbeta and 13 Jbeta primers. Produced via immunoSEQ multiplex PCR; TCRdb's table is partial and in-frame only. The repertoire has around 64,000 clones, less than 85% of them found once; the top ten carry 6% to 7%. This sample was included in a study of cytomegalovirus exposure and HLA in healthy donors. CDR1 LNHDA and CDR2 SQIVND come from the germline V gene (reference sequence). V shed 2 bases and J shed 4 bases, with 17 bases lying between them. The CDR3 length is 16 residues. Sequencing input: PBMCs. The J gene is TRBJ1-2, the V gene TRBV19; a weak D match, TRBD1 (6 bases). This TCR came from a man aged 25 to 40 in good health and CMV-seropositive. CDR3 loop: CASSINRDTSPYGYTF. For the CDR3, the DNA is TGTGCCAGTAGTATAAATCGGGACACCAGCCCCTATGGCTACACCTTC.